This TCR beta chain was profiled in a study of PD-L1 blockade in urothelial cancer. Assay: immunoSEQ multiplex PCR; the TCRdb copy retains only in-frame clones and omits some. The data contain 35,000 or so clones, about 87% of them singletons. The germline gives CDR1 SGHRS, CDR2 YFSETQ. The CDR3 length is 15 residues. Trimming at V came to 4 bases and at J to 8 bases, leaving 12 bases not matched to a gene. Time point: pretreatment peripheral blood. This sequence joins TRBV5-1 and TRBJ2-1; the match to TRBD2 covers 7 bases. This receptor was taken from a man aged 60 to 75 with urothelial cancer. The sample consisted of PBMCs, taken around atezolizumab (anti-PD-L1) treatment. The CDR3: CASSRGSRSEDEQFF. CDR3 bases: TGCGCCAGCAGCCGCGGGAGTCGGAGTGAAGATGAGCAGTTCTTC.